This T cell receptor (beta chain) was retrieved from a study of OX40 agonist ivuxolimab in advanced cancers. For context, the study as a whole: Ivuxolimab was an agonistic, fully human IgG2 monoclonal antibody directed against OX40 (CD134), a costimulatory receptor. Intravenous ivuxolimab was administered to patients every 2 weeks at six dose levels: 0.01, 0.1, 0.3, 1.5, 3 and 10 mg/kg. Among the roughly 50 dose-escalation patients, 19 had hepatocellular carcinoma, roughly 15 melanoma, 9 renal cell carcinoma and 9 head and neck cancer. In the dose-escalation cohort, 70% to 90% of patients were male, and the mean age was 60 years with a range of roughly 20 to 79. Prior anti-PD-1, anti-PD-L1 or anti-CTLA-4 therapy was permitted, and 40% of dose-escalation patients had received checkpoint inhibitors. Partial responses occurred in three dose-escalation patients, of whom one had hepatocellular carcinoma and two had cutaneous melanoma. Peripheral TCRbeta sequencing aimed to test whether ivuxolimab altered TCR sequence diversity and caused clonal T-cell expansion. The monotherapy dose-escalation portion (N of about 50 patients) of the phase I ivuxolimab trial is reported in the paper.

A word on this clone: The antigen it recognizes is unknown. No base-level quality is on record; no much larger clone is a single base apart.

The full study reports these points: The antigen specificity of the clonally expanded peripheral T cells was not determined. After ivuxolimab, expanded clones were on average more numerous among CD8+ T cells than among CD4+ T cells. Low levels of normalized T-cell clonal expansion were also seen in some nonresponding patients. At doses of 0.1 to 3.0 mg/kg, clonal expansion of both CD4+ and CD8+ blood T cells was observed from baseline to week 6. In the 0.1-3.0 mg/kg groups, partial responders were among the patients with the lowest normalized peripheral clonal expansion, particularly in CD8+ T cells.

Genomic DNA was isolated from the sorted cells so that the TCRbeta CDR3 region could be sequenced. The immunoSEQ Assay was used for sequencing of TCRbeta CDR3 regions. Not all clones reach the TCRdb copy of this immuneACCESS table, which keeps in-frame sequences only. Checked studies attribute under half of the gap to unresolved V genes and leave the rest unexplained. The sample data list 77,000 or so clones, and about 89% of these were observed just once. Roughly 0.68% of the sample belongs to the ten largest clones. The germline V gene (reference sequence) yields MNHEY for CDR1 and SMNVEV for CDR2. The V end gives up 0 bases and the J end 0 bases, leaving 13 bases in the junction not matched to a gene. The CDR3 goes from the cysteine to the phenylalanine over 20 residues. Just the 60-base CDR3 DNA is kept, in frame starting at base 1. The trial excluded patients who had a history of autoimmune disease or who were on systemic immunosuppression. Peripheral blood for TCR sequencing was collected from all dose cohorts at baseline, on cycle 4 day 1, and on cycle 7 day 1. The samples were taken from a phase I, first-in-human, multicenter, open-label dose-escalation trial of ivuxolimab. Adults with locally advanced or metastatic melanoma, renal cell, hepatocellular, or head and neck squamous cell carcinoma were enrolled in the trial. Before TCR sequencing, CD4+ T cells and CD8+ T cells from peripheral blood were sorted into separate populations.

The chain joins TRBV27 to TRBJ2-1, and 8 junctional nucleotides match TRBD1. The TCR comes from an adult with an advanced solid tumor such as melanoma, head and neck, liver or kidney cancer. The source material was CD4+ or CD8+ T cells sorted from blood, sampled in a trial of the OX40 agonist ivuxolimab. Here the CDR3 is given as CASSLSRQGTARSSYNEQFF. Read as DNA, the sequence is TGTGCCAGCAGTTTATCGAGACAGGGGACTGCCAGGTCCTCCTACAATGAGCAGTTCTTC.